The 9 T cell receptor beta chains below come from one sample, sequenced in a study of blood T cell repertoires in COVID-19. The assay was immunoSEQ multiplex PCR, and TCRdb's table has in-frame clones only and misses some. This table has more than 150,000 clones, about 86% appearing once. Source material: peripheral blood. These receptors came from a man in his forties or fifties with active or convalescent COVID-19.

The CDR3 is CASSRGVLHTGELFF. CDR3 nucleotide sequence: TGTGCCAGCTCCCGGGGAGTACTTCACACCGGGGAGCTGTTTTTT. The genes are TRBV9 and TRBJ2-2; possible D gene TRBD2, 5 bases. The CDR3 is 15 amino acids. The germline V gene encodes CDR1 SGDLS and CDR2 YYNGEE. V lost 7 bases and J 3 bases, leaving 16 bases between the germline ends.

The chain uses TRBV4-2 and TRBJ1-1; perhaps TRBD1 as D (5 bases). CDR3 size: 15 residues. From germline, CDR1 is LGHNA and CDR2 YNFKEQ. With 5 bases removed from V and 1 base from J, the gap between germline ends came to 14 bases. Here the CDR3 DNA reads TGTGCCAGCAGCGAACTAGCGACAGAGAACACTGAAGCTTTCTTT. Protein sequence: CASSELATENTEAFF.

The chain links TRBV5-8 to TRBJ2-3, with 8 bases that match TRBD2. Unmatched junction bases numbered 12, after V lost 3 bases and J lost 3 bases. This CDR3 region has 17 residues. Germline V gene data show CDR1 as SGHTS and CDR2 as YDEGEE. CDR3 sequence reads: CASSSGRVSGGTDTQYF. CDR3 nucleotide sequence: TGTGCCAGCAGCTCCGGGAGGGTCTCGGGCGGGACAGATACGCAGTATTTT. The entire variable domain, with the rest obtained from reference TRBV5-8 and TRBJ2-3, is as follows: EAGVTQSPTHLIKTRGQQATLRCSPISGHTSVYWYQQALGLGLQFLLWYDEGEERNRGNFPPRFSGRQFPNYSSELNVNALELEDSALYLCASSSGRVSGGTDTQYFGPGTRLTVL.

This sequence joins TRBV3-1 (or the pseudogene TRBV3-2) and TRBJ1-1, with 8 bases lining up with TRBD1. V lost 1 base and J lost 7; bases outside the gene matches: 2. This CDR3 contains 13 residues. Germline-derived CDR1 and CDR2 are LGHDT and YNNKEL (reference sequence). The CDR3 DNA follows: TGTGCCAGCAGCCAAGGACAGGGGTTTGAAGCTTTCTTT. Protein product: CASSQGQGFEAFF.

This chain connects TRBV5-1 to TRBJ2-3; 12 bases line up with TRBD2. V was clipped by 4 bases and J by 3 bases; unmatched bases: 3. CDR1 SGHRS and CDR2 YFSETQ come from the germline V gene. The CDR3 sequence is 15 residues long. The CDR3 loop is CASSLTSGRTDTQYF. DNA of the CDR3: TGCGCCAGCAGCCTGACTAGCGGGAGAACAGATACGCAGTATTTT.

This clone appeared once. J is TRBJ1-1 and V is TRBV7-3, with D maybe TRBD1 (5 bases). Looked up from germline, CDR1 is SGHTA and CDR2 is FQGTGA. With 5 bases removed from V and 3 bases from J, the gap between germline ends came to 19 bases. CDR3 length: 16 amino acids. CDR3 bases: TGTGCCAGCAGCCCCAGCCTACAGGCGGAAGACACTGAAGCTTTCTTT. Translation: CASSPSLQAEDTEAFF.

The V call is TRBV7-2, the J call TRBJ2-2, with 10 bases lining up with TRBD2. The germline V gene encodes CDR1 SGHTA and CDR2 FQGNSA. CDR3 length: 15 amino acids. With V trimmed by 1 base and J by 7 bases, 3 bases remained unmatched. The CDR3 loop is CASSLVAGGIGELFF. For the CDR3, the DNA is TGTGCCAGCAGCTTAGTAGCGGGGGGAATCGGGGAGCTGTTTTTT.

The chain combines TRBV7-2 with TRBJ1-3; D is uncertain. From germline, CDR1 is SGHTA and CDR2 FQGNSA. CDR3 length equals 13 residues. Trimming removed 1 base from V and 4 bases from J, with 5 bases in between. CDR3 nucleotides: TGTGCCAGCAGCTTAGTGGCAGGAAACACCATATATTTT. This codes for CASSLVAGNTIYF.

The chain joins TRBV7-6 to TRBJ2-6; tentative D call: TRBD1 (6 bases). CDR1 SGHVS and CDR2 FNYEAQ come from the germline V gene. V gave up 4 bases and J gave up 0 bases, with 10 bases separating them. This CDR3 comprises 16 residues. The CDR3 is CASSSTGFSGANVLTF. The CDR3 region has the DNA TGTGCCAGCAGCTCTACAGGGTTCTCTGGGGCCAACGTCCTGACTTTC.